This entry lists 7 T cell receptor beta chains sequenced from one sample in a study of radiation and T cells in renal cell carcinoma. Time point denoted: blood 4 weeks post-SBRT, at nephrectomy. Treatment meaning: 15 Gy SBRT to primary tumor, nephrectomy 4 weeks later. Only in-frame clones appear in the TCRdb table, and some are missing; sequencing was by immunoSEQ multiplex PCR. The table records approximately 40,000 clones, roughly 80% of them present only once. The material was blood, obtained from a patient whose treatment included radiotherapy and nephrectomy. The receptors shown here come from a woman between 70 and 85 years old with renal cell carcinoma.

Points on this clone: An end of the junction does not agree with germline; a read error may underlie this. The V call is TRBV6-5, the J call TRBJ1-2, with TRBD1 as a possible D gene (5 bases). This CDR3 is built from 14 residues. From germline, CDR1 is MNHEY and CDR2 SVGAGI. This CDR3 reads CASSYSMNGGFGAF. For the CDR3, the DNA is TGTGCCAGCAGTTACTCTATGAATGGGGGGTTTGGCGCCTTC.

V usage is TRBV5-4 and J usage is TRBJ2-5; D perhaps matches TRBD1 (5 bases). This CDR3 spans 17 amino acids. V lost 0 bases and J lost 2, with 17 bases in between. Germline CDR1 and CDR2: SGHNT and YYREEE (reference sequence). The CDR3 reads CASSLGETDLFQETQYF. The CDR3 region has the DNA TGTGCCAGCAGCTTGGGCGAGACAGACCTATTTCAAGAGACCCAGTACTTC.

The J gene is TRBJ2-3, the V gene TRBV2; D not certain. The CDR3 is made up of 14 amino acids. In germline, CDR1 is SNHLY, CDR2 FYNNEI. Trimming removed 8 bases at V and 4 bases at J, with 16 bases between. The CDR3 sequence is CASCPSAASDTQYF. The CDR3 coding sequence is TGTGCCAGCTGCCCGTCGGCCGCTTCAGATACGCAGTATTTT.

V gene TRBV6-1 combines with J gene TRBJ2-1; either TRBD1 or TRBD2 may supply D (7 bases each). Trimming cost V 3 bases and J 7 bases, with 19 bases left between them. Germline CDR1 reads MNHNS; CDR2 reads SASEGT. The CDR3 loop spans 16 amino acids. CDR3 nucleotide sequence: TGTGCCAGCAGTGAGCATGGGACTACCAGGGGGAATGAGCAGTTCTTC. It codes for CASSEHGTTRGNEQFF.

In this sample, this clone turned up once. V gene TRBV5-4 combines with J gene TRBJ2-1, with 8 bases aligning to TRBD1. From germline, CDR1 is SGHNT and CDR2 YYREEE (reference sequence). The junction had 9 bases not matched to a gene; V was cut back by 0 bases and J by 7 bases. The CDR3 length is 16 residues. CDR3 bases: TGTGCCAGCAGCTTGGGTACAGGGGGGATCGTTAATGAGCAGTTCTTC. Its translation: CASSLGTGGIVNEQFF.

V and J are TRBV5-1 and TRBJ1-2, with D perhaps TRBD1 (6 bases). Trimming pared 1 base from V and 7 bases from J, leaving 14 bases between. CDR3 length: 14 amino acids. CDR1 is SGHRS, CDR2 YFSETQ, per germline. In DNA form, the CDR3 reads TGCGCCAGCAGCTTGTCACAGGGAGGATCTGGCTACACCTTC. It encodes CASSLSQGGSGYTF.

This clone has more than one count but fewer than ten. The chain has TRBV5-1 and TRBJ2-2; 7 bases fit TRBD2. Germline CDR1 SGHRS, CDR2 YFSETQ. Trimming cost V 4 bases and J 3 bases; bases outside gene matches: 6. The CDR3 covers 15 residues. The CDR3 coding sequence is TGCGCCAGCAGCCACACTAGCGCTTACACCGGGGAGCTGTTTTTT. Protein product: CASSHTSAYTGELFF. The full variable domain, with the rest looked up from reference TRBV5-1 and TRBJ2-2, is KAGVTQTPRYLIKTRGQQVTLSCSPISGHRSVSWYQQTPGQGLQFLFEYFSETQRNKGNFPGRFSGRQFSNSRSEMNVSTLELGDSALYLCASSHTSAYTGELFFGEGSRLTVL.